This passage covers 30 T cell receptor beta chains from one sample sequenced in a study of blood T cells in healthy people across ages. A second roughly 7 to 11 cycle PCR used barcoded and J-beta primers. Each CDR3 protein gets one entry after TCRdb re-called the 5' RACE reads with MiXCR. The repertoire consists of about 1.4 million distinct CDR3 sequences, with approximately 63% occurring once and the leading ten covering more than 6%. The sample was blood. The receptor set was obtained from a man aged 18-30 years in good health.

The rearrangement uses TRBV20-1 and TRBJ1-4; 8 bases line up with TRBD1. The junction had 9 bases not matched to a gene; V was cut back by 3 bases and J by 6 bases. Germline CDR1 DFQATT, CDR2 SNEGSKA (reference sequence). The CDR3 is made up of 15 amino acids. The CDR3 region is CSASSGQGPDEKLFF. The CDR3 DNA is TGCAGTGCTAGCTCCGGACAGGGACCGGATGAAAAACTGTTTTTT.

The chain couples TRBV6-5 to TRBJ2-1, with 14 bases fitting TRBD2. After removal of 11 bases from V and 6 bases from J, the junction contained 9 bases not matched to a gene. The CDR3 is 15 residues long. The germline CDR1 and CDR2 sequences are MNHEY and SVGAGI. Here the CDR3 DNA reads TGTGCCTGCGCGACTAGCGGGGGGGCTATCAATGAGCAGTTCTTC. Its protein product is CACATSGGAINEQFF.

In this sample, this clonotype turned up a few times. The chain couples TRBV7-9 to TRBJ2-3; D uncertain. V was cut by 4 bases and J by 2 bases, with 10 bases left in between. The germline V gene encodes CDR1 SEHNR and CDR2 FQNEAQ (reference sequence). This CDR3 region has 14 residues. The CDR3 nucleotides are TGTGCCAGCAGCTCGGACGGATACACAGATACGCAGTATTTT. As protein: CASSSDGYTDTQYF. The full variable domain, in which reference TRBV7-9 and TRBJ2-3 provide the parts outside the CDR3, is DTGVSQNPRHKITKRGQNVTFRCDPISEHNRLYWYRQTLGQGPEFLTYFQNEAQLEKSRLLSDRFSAERPKGSFSTLEIQRTEQGDSAMYLCASSSDGYTDTQYFGPGTRLTVL.

V is TRBV5-1 and J is TRBJ2-5; 7 nucleotides match TRBD2. CDR3 length: 15 amino acids. V was clipped by 2 bases and J by 1 base; unmatched bases: 5. Germline CDR1 and CDR2: SGHRS and YFSETQ. The CDR3 loop is CASSFTGGSQETQYF. CDR3 sequence (DNA): TGCGCCAGCAGCTTCACGGGGGGATCCCAAGAGACCCAGTACTTC. Using reference TRBV5-1 and TRBJ2-5 for the parts outside the CDR3, the full variable domain is KAGVTQTPRYLIKTRGQQVTLSCSPISGHRSVSWYQQTPGQGLQFLFEYFSETQRNKGNFPGRFSGRQFSNSRSEMNVSTLELGDSALYLCASSFTGGSQETQYFGPGTRLLVL.

The rearrangement uses TRBV4-1 and TRBJ2-2; D perhaps matches TRBD2 (6 bases). V was cut by 0 bases and J by 6 bases, with 14 bases left in between. Germline-derived CDR1 and CDR2 are MGHRA and YSYEKL. CDR3 length: 16 amino acids. CDR3 DNA sequence: TGCGCCAGCAGCCAAGATTTGGGCGGGGTTGCCGGGGAGCTGTTTTTT. This sequence encodes CASSQDLGGVAGELFF.

This clonotype appeared a few times. V and J are TRBV20-1 and TRBJ2-7, with a weak D call TRBD1 (5 bases). Germline V gives CDR1 DFQATT, CDR2 SNEGSKA (reference sequence). CDR3 size: 13 residues. Trimming removed 3 bases at V and 1 base at J, with 10 bases between. The CDR3 nucleotides are TGCAGTGCTAGTTACAGGAAGTCCTACGAGCAGTACTTC. Protein sequence: CSASYRKSYEQYF.

This chain joins TRBV20-1 and TRBJ2-3, with a possible D match to TRBD1 (5 bases). Trimming stripped 4 bases from V and 0 bases from J, with 20 bases between. The CDR3 is 17 amino acids. The V gene's germline CDR1 is DFQATT and CDR2 SNEGSKA (reference sequence). The CDR3 bases are TGCAGTGCTAAGGAGACAGACCATCCCTGGAGCACAGATACGCAGTATTTT. Encoded protein: CSAKETDHPWSTDTQYF.

In nucleotides, the CDR3 is TGTGCCAGCAGTGAGGTCCCGGGGGCGGGTGAAGCTTTCTTT. This translates into CASSEVPGAGEAFF. The chain carries TRBV25-1 and TRBJ1-1, with TRBD1 as a possible D gene (6 bases). Per the germline V gene, CDR1 is MGHDK and CDR2 is SYGVNS. The V and J ends lost 3 bases and 7 bases respectively, with 15 bases between them. This CDR3 has 14 amino acids.

The chain is built from TRBV13 and TRBJ1-1; 10 nucleotides agree with TRBD1. V shed 5 bases, J shed 5 bases, and the junction held 5 bases outside the gene matches. There are 14 residues in the CDR3. CDR1 is PRHDT and CDR2 is FYEKMQ in the germline V gene (reference sequence). This CDR3 is CASSRDRGWTEAFF. The CDR3 nucleotides are TGTGCCAGCAGCCGGGACAGGGGCTGGACTGAAGCTTTCTTT.

The chain employs TRBV10-1 and TRBJ2-3; a weak D match, TRBD2 (6 bases). The V gene lost 6 bases and the J gene lost 2 bases, with 12 bases spanning the gap. In germline, CDR1 is WNHNN, CDR2 SYGVQD (reference sequence). The CDR3 is made up of 14 amino acids. CDR3 nucleotides: TGCGCCAGCAGCGATAGCGGTAACACAGATACGCAGTATTTT. Its translation: CASSDSGNTDTQYF.

The chain links TRBV3-1 to TRBJ2-3; TRBD2 agrees at 12 bases. The CDR3 extends over 18 amino acids. V lost 4 bases, J lost 0 bases, and 8 bases stayed unmatched. Germline V gene data show CDR1 as LGHDT and CDR2 as YNNKEL (reference sequence). The CDR3 is CASSPGLAGATSTDTQYF. The CDR3 nucleotides read TGTGCCAGCAGCCCGGGACTAGCGGGTGCAACCAGCACAGATACGCAGTATTTT.

This chain connects TRBV7-9 to TRBJ2-6, with no clear D. Germline V gene data show CDR1 as SEHNR and CDR2 as FQNEAQ (reference sequence). The CDR3 totals 16 residues. Trimming removed 1 base at V and 4 bases at J, with 11 bases between. The CDR3 sequence is CASSLVVGAGANVLTF. The CDR3 DNA reads as TGTGCCAGCAGCTTAGTGGTAGGCGCCGGGGCCAACGTCCTGACTTTC.

The chain couples TRBV4-1 to TRBJ1-2; a weak D match, TRBD1 (5 bases). The CDR3 contains 16 residues. V lost 5 bases, J lost 1 base, and 17 bases lay in between. Germline V gives CDR1 MGHRA, CDR2 YSYEKL. This chain's CDR3 is CASSSSGRGNNYGYTF. In nucleotides, the CDR3 is TGCGCCAGCAGCAGCTCTGGGAGGGGAAATAACTATGGCTACACCTTC.

The chain links TRBV27 to TRBJ1-2; 7 bases match TRBD1. V shed 6 bases and J 5 bases; nucleotides not matched to a gene: 12. Germline V lookup: CDR1 MNHEY, CDR2 SMNVEV (reference sequence). There are 15 residues in the CDR3. The CDR3 spells CASSPRQGVTYGYTF. Written as DNA, the CDR3 is TGTGCCAGCAGCCCCAGGCAGGGGGTTACTTATGGCTACACCTTC.

The V gene is TRBV24-1, the J gene TRBJ1-4; 10 positions agree with TRBD1. Germline V lookup: CDR1 KGHDR, CDR2 SFDVKD. Losses at the gene ends were 4 bases for V and 5 bases for J; bases not matched to a gene: 12. The CDR3 spans 18 residues. The CDR3 DNA reads TGTGCCACCAGTGACCCGGGACAGGGGACCGGACTAAATGAAAAACTGTTTTTT. Its protein product is CATSDPGQGTGLNEKLFF.

In this sample, this clonotype turned up a few times. The chain recombines TRBV7-9 with TRBJ1-1; 7 bases align to TRBD1. The germline CDR1 and CDR2 sequences are SEHNR and FQNEAQ (reference sequence). This CDR3 is built from 13 residues. The trim removed 9 bases at V and 1 base at J, leaving 5 bases unmatched. The DNA for the CDR3 is TGTGCCAGTAGAAAGGGGGCGAACACTGAAGCTTTCTTT. It encodes CASRKGANTEAFF.

The V call is TRBV20-1, the J call TRBJ2-5; D ambiguous. Germline CDR1 is DFQATT and CDR2 is SNEGSKA (reference sequence). V lost 3 bases and J lost 2, with 7 bases in between. The CDR3 contains 12 residues. This CDR3 is CSARNFQETQYF. The DNA of the CDR3 is TGCAGTGCTAGGAACTTTCAAGAGACCCAGTACTTC.

The rearrangement uses TRBV15 and TRBJ2-7, with TRBD1 matching over 10 bases. The assigned J gene may be wrong: the sequence end matches TRBJ2-5 better. CDR1 and CDR2 from the germline V gene are LNHNV and YYDKDF (reference sequence). The CDR3 length is 16 residues. CDR3 sequence reads: CATSRPPGQGWETQYF. Here the CDR3 DNA reads TGTGCCACCAGCAGACCCCCGGGACAGGGGTGGGAGACCCAGTACTTC.

The chain combines TRBV27 with TRBJ1-6; D gene uncertain. Germline loops: CDR1 MNHEY, CDR2 SMNVEV (reference sequence). This CDR3 region has 15 residues. With 5 bases removed from V and 6 bases from J, the gap between germline ends came to 14 bases. The CDR3 nucleotides are TGTGCCAGCAGTCAACTCCGGGCTATTAATTCACCCCTCCACTTT. Its protein is CASSQLRAINSPLHF.

This chain joins TRBV7-2 and TRBJ1-2, with D tentatively TRBD1 (5 bases). V lost 2 bases, J lost 0 bases, and 13 bases lay in between. Germline V gene lookup returns CDR1 SGHTA and CDR2 FQGNSA. The CDR3 is made up of 16 amino acids. In DNA form, the CDR3 reads TGTGCCAGCAGCTTAATGAGGGGAGGATCTAACTATGGCTACACCTTC. The encoded protein is CASSLMRGGSNYGYTF.

V usage is TRBV29-1 and J usage is TRBJ2-1; no reliable D call. Per germline, CDR1 SQVTM and CDR2 ANQGSEA. The CDR3 contains 12 residues. V was clipped by 4 bases and J by 5 bases, with 9 bases between them. Here the CDR3 DNA reads TGCAGCGTTGGTCGGTACAACAATGAGCAGTTCTTC. This encodes CSVGRYNNEQFF.

The sample holds a few counts of this clonotype. CDR3 bases: TGTGCCAGCAGTTGGGACAGCCGCTTCAATGGCTACACCTTC. Translating it yields CASSWDSRFNGYTF. The chain uses TRBV6-2 or TRBV6-3 and TRBJ1-2, with 7 bases that match TRBD1. Germline assignment: CDR1 MNHEY and CDR2 SVGEGT. V lost 4 bases to trimming and J lost 6 bases; unmatched junction nucleotides: 8. This CDR3 has 14 residues.

The V gene is TRBV5-1, the J gene TRBJ2-7; a possible D gene is TRBD2 (5 bases). V was clipped by 7 bases and J by 2 bases, with 10 bases between them. The CDR3 totals 12 residues. Germline assignment: CDR1 SGHRS and CDR2 YFSETQ. The CDR3 protein is CASGESPYEQYF. DNA for the CDR3: TGCGCCAGCGGGGAGAGCCCCTACGAGCAGTACTTC.

The table lists this clonotype with a few counts. The gene calls are TRBV25-1 and TRBJ2-1; 7 bases agree with TRBD1. Germline trimming cut 10 bases from V and 4 bases from J; bases unmatched to any gene: 4. Germline CDR1 reads MGHDK; CDR2 reads SYGVNS. The CDR3 covers 12 residues. Written as DNA, the CDR3 is TGTGCCAAACAGACAGGGTACAATGAGCAGTTCTTC. Its protein is CAKQTGYNEQFF.

CDR3 nucleotides: TGCGCCAGCAGCTTGGTCCTCGGGAGGGACGATTACAATGAGCAGTTCTTC. It is translated as CASSLVLGRDDYNEQFF. This rearrangement joins TRBV5-1 to TRBJ2-1; 8 positions agree with TRBD2. The V gene's germline CDR1 is SGHRS and CDR2 YFSETQ. This CDR3 comprises 17 residues. The V and J ends lost 0 bases and 4 bases, in that order; junction bases with no gene match: 9.

The V and J genes are TRBV14 and TRBJ2-3; the D is unclear. V lost 1 base, J lost 0 bases, and 8 bases lay in between. Germline CDR1 is SGHDN and CDR2 is FVKESK. The CDR3 loop spans 15 amino acids. CDR3 DNA sequence: TGTGCCAGCAGCCAAGTAAGGACCAGCACAGATACGCAGTATTTT. It specifies CASSQVRTSTDTQYF.

The chain carries TRBV27 and TRBJ2-4, with 7 nucleotides matching TRBD1. The closer fit of TRBJ2-7 to the DNA end suggests the J call may be wrong. CDR1 and CDR2 from the germline V gene are MNHEY and SMNVEV (reference sequence). This CDR3 contains 14 residues. The CDR3: CASRPTDRDYEQYF. CDR3 sequence (DNA): TGTGCCAGCAGACCGACAGACAGGGACTACGAGCAGTACTTC.

This sequence joins TRBV7-2 and TRBJ1-6; D is ambiguous. Germline CDR1 reads SGHTA; CDR2 reads FQGNSA. The CDR3 totals 13 residues. V lost 1 base and J lost 11, with 9 bases in between. The CDR3 region is CASSLEGSTPLHF. CDR3 DNA sequence: TGTGCCAGCAGCTTAGAAGGGTCGACACCCCTCCACTTT.

V gene TRBV7-9 combines with J gene TRBJ1-1, with a weak D call TRBD1 (6 bases). The germline V gene encodes CDR1 SEHNR and CDR2 FQNEAQ (reference sequence). CDR3 length equals 13 residues. The V gene lost 6 bases and the J gene lost 5 bases, with 13 bases spanning the gap. The CDR3 here is CASRDSGQTEAFF. The CDR3 nucleotides read TGTGCCAGCAGAGACTCAGGACAGACTGAAGCTTTCTTT.

This clonotype has a single count. The chain links TRBV18 to TRBJ2-2, with TRBD1 matching 7 bases. Trimming cost V 5 bases and J 7 bases; bases outside gene matches: 10. Germline values: CDR1 KGHSH, CDR2 LQKENI. The CDR3 has 15 amino acids. For the CDR3, the DNA is TGTGCCAGCTCATTCTGGACAGGTCCATTCGGGGAGCTGTTTTTT. Amino acid sequence: CASSFWTGPFGELFF.